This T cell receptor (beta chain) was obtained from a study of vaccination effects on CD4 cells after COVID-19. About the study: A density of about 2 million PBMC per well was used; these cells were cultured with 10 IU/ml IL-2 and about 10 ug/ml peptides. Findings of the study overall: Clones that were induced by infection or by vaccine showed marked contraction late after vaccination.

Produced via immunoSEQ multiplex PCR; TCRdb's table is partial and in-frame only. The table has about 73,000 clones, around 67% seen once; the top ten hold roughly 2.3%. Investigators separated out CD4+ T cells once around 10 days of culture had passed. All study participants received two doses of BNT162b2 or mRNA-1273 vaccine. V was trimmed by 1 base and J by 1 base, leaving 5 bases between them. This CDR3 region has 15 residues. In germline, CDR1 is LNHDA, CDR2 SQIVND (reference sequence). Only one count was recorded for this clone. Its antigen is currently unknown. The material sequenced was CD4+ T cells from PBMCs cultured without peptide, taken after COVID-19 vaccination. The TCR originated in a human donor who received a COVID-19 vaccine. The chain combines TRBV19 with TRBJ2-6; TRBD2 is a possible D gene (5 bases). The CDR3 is CASSIGGSGANVLTF. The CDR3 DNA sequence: TGTGCCAGTAGTATAGGAGGGTCTGGGGCCAACGTCCTGACTTTC.